Listed here are 9 T cell receptor beta chains from one sample, sequenced in a study of shared clonotypes between healthy human individuals. Clones were read by immunoSEQ multiplex PCR, and TCRdb kept only the in-frame ones, dropping some. Here the sample spans about 2.3 million clones, approximately 95% being singletons. Sequenced: naive CD4+ T cells from PBMCs. The subset: CD45RA+ positively selected. The receptors derive from a man between 18 and 29 years old in good health. Some clones in this sample may be carry-over from other donors' samples.

This chain uses TRBV5-6 with TRBJ2-7, with TRBD2 matching over 11 bases. The CDR3 covers 15 residues. V lost 1 base to trimming and J lost 5 bases; unmatched junction nucleotides: 5. The germline V gene encodes CDR1 SGHDT and CDR2 YYEEEE. CDR3 sequence (DNA): TGTGCCAGCAGCTTGAATCTAGCGGGAGGCAACGAGCAGTACTTC. Translating gives CASSLNLAGGNEQYF. Together with reference TRBV5-6 and TRBJ2-7, the CDR3 gives the full variable domain: DAGVTQSPTHLIKTRGQQVTLRCSPKSGHDTVSWYQQALGQGPQFIFQYYEEEERQRGNFPDRFSGHQFPNYSSELNVNALLLGDSALYLCASSLNLAGGNEQYFGPGTRLTVT.

V usage is TRBV7-2 and J usage is TRBJ2-5, with 8 bases lining up with TRBD2. V lost 2 bases to trimming and J lost 4 bases; unmatched junction nucleotides: 3. Germline-derived CDR1 and CDR2 are SGHTA and FQGNSA. The CDR3 loop spans 14 amino acids. The CDR3 loop reads CASSLTSGGETQYF. DNA for the CDR3: TGTGCCAGCAGCTTAACTAGCGGCGGAGAGACCCAGTACTTC.

This clone was picked up one time. The chain has TRBV9 and TRBJ1-2, with D unclear. V dropped 2 bases and J dropped 7 bases, with 12 bases sitting between them. This CDR3 contains 13 residues. Looked up from germline, CDR1 is SGDLS and CDR2 is YYNGEE. This chain's CDR3 is CASSVPGNGGYTF. CDR3 bases: TGTGCCAGCAGCGTCCCGGGGAATGGTGGCTACACCTTC.

For this clone: The same CDR3 is also encoded by other DNA sequences in this sample. This chain connects TRBV7-3 to TRBJ2-2, with TRBD1 matching over 9 bases. The CDR3 totals 14 residues. Germline values: CDR1 SGHTA, CDR2 FQGTGA. The junction had 7 bases not matched to a gene; V was cut back by 9 bases and J by 5 bases. The CDR3 bases are TGTGCCAGTCGGACAGGGGCGGGAACCGGGGAGCTGTTTTTT. As protein: CASRTGAGTGELFF.

DNA of the CDR3: TGTGCCAGCAGGCAGGGGGCAGGGGCCCAGCATTTT. It specifies CASRQGAGAQHF. V usage is TRBV2 and J usage is TRBJ1-5, with 8 bases fitting TRBD1. The CDR3 is made up of 12 amino acids. V was clipped by 6 bases and J by 11 bases; unmatched bases: 6. CDR1 and CDR2 from the germline V gene are SNHLY and FYNNEI.

The genes are TRBV2 and TRBJ2-2; D is perhaps TRBD2 (6 bases). The V and J ends lost 10 bases and 4 bases respectively, with 22 bases between them. The CDR3 covers 16 residues. Germline V gene sequence: CDR1 SNHLY, CDR2 FYNNEI. DNA of the CDR3: TGTGCCACCCATCCCCGAACGGGAGTGGGCACCGGGGAGCTGTTTTTT. It translates to CATHPRTGVGTGELFF. The whole variable domain, filled in from reference TRBV2 and TRBJ2-2, reads EPEVTQTPSHQVTQMGQEVILRCVPISNHLYFYWYRQILGQKVEFLVSFYNNEISEKSEIFDDQFSVERPDGSNFTLKIRSTKLEDSAMYFCATHPRTGVGTGELFFGEGSRLTVL.

V usage is TRBV29-1 and J usage is TRBJ2-1; possibly TRBD2 for D (6 bases). CDR3 length equals 13 residues. CDR1 SQVTM and CDR2 ANQGSEA come from the germline V gene. V was shortened by 4 bases and J by 10 bases, with 17 bases between the two germline ends. The CDR3 region is CSVVGRFAREQFF. The CDR3 nucleotides read TGCAGCGTTGTCGGGAGATTCGCCCGGGAGCAGTTCTTC.

A single count supports this clone. J is TRBJ2-7 and V is TRBV28; TRBD1 or TRBD2 may be the D gene (5 bases each). Looked up from germline, CDR1 is MDHEN and CDR2 is SYDVKM. The CDR3 is 15 residues long. V shed 6 bases and J shed 6 bases, with 21 bases lying between them. CDR3: CASSPEAGRMGEQYF. The CDR3 nucleotides read TGTGCCAGCAGCCCCGAGGCAGGGAGAATGGGCGAGCAGTACTTC.

The genes are TRBV7-2 and TRBJ2-7; the match to TRBD1 covers 7 bases. After removal of 4 bases from V and 6 bases from J, the junction contained 12 bases not matched to a gene. The CDR3 consists of 15 residues. Germline V lookup: CDR1 SGHTA, CDR2 FQGNSA. CDR3 DNA sequence: TGTGCCAGCAGCTCCCTTGACAGGGCCCCCGGCGAGCAGTACTTC. This translates into CASSSLDRAPGEQYF.